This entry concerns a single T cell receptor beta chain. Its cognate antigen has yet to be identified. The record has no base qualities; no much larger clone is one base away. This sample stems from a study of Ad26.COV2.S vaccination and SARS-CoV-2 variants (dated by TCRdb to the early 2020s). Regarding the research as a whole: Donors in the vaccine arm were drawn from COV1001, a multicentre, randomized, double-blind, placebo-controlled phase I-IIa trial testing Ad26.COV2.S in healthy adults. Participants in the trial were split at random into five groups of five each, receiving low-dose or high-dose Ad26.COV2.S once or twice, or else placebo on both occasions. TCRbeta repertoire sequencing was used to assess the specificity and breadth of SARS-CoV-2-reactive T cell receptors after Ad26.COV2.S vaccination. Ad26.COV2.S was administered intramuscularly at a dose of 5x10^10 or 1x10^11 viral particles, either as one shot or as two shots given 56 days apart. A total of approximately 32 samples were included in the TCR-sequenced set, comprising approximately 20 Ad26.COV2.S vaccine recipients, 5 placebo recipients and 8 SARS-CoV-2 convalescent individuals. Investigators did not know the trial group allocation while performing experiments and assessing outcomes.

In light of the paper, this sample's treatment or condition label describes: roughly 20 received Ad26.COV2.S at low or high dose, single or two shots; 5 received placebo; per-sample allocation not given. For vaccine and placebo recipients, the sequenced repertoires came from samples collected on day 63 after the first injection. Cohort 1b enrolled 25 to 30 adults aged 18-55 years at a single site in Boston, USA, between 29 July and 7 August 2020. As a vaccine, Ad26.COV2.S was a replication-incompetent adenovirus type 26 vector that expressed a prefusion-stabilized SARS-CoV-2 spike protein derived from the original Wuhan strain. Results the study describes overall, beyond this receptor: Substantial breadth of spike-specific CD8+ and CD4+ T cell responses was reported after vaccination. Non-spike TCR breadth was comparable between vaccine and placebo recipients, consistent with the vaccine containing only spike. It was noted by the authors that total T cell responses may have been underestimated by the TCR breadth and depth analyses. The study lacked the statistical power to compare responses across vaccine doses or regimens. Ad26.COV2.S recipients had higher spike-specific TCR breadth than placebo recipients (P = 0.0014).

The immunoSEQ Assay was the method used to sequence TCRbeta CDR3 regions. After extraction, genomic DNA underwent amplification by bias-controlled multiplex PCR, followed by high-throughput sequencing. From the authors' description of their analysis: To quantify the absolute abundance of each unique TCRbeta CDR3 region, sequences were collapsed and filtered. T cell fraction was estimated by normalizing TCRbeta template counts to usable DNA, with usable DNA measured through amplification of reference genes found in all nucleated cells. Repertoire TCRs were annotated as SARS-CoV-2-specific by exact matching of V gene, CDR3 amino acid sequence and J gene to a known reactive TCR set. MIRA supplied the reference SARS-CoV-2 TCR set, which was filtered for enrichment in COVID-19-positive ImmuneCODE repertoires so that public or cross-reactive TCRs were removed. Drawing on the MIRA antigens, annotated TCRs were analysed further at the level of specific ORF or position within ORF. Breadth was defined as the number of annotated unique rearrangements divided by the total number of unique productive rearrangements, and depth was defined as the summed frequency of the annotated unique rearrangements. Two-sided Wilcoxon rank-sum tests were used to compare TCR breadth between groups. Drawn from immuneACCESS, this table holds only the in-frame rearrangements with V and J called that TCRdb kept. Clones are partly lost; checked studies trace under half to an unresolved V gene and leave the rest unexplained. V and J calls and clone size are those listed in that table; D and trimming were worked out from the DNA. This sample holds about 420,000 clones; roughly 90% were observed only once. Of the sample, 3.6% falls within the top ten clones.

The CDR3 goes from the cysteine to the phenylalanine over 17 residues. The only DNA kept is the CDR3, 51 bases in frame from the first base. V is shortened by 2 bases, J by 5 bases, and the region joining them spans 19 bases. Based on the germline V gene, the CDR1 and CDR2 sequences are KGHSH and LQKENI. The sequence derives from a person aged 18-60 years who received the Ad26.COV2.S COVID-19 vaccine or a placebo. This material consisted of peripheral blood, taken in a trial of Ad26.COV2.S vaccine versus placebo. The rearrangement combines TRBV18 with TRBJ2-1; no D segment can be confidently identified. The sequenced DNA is TGTGCCAGCTCACCAGGGAAGGTGGTTCAGGTCCACAATGAGCAGTTCTTC. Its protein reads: CASSPGKVVQVHNEQFF.